This T cell receptor beta chain stems from a study of cytomegalovirus exposure and HLA in healthy donors. Study-wide context: The 110 or so validation repertoires, a later analysis reported, used the same platform as the approximately 700 first-cohort repertoires. Regarding the study as a whole: The tendency of first-cohort TCR clusters to co-occur in the roughly 110 validation repertoires was identified by a subsequent analysis. The study put some 160 TCR beta chains on its list as cytomegalovirus-associated.

This clone was recorded only once. As yet, its antigen is unknown. V was cut by 0 bases and J by 9 bases, with 12 bases left in between. Per germline, CDR1 SNHLY and CDR2 FYNNEI. The CDR3 consists of 14 residues. The method was immunoSEQ multiplex PCR; TCRdb's version includes in-frame clones alone and lacks a portion of them. The sample contains 95,000 to 120,000 clones, roughly 88% of which appear only once. The chain links TRBV2 to TRBJ2-1; the D gene is possibly TRBD1 (5 bases). The source is a woman under 30 in good health and CMV-seronegative. Sequenced input: PBMCs. The CDR3 DNA reads as TGTGCCAGCAGTGAAGCTCCAGACAGCATTGAGCAGTTCTTC. Residues: CASSEAPDSIEQFF.